This TCR beta chain appears in the sequencing data of a study of cytomegalovirus exposure and HLA in healthy donors. Findings and caveats of the study: Later on, a genetic analysis was performed. It linked a missense variant in DCLRE1C with V- and J-gene trimming of TCR beta. The study put 150 or so TCR beta chains on its list as cytomegalovirus-associated.

As concerns this clone: Its target is unknown.

V was shortened by 5 bases and J by 7 bases, with 15 bases between the two germline ends. The CDR3 spans 13 residues. Germline assignment: CDR1 SGHNT and CDR2 YENEEA. The PCR made use of 60 Vbeta and 13 Jbeta primers. The repertoire was sequenced with immunoSEQ multiplex PCR; TCRdb's copy has only in-frame clones and lacks some. The sample carries a few hundred thousand clones, about 79% recorded once. The receptor was isolated from a man aged 18 to 29 in good health and CMV-seronegative. This rearrangement joins TRBV11-3 to TRBJ2-7; D perhaps matches TRBD1 (7 bases). Sequenced input: PBMCs. The CDR3 is CASSPPGGLEQYF. The CDR3 DNA follows: TGTGCCAGCAGCCCCCCAGGGGGGCTTGAGCAGTACTTC.